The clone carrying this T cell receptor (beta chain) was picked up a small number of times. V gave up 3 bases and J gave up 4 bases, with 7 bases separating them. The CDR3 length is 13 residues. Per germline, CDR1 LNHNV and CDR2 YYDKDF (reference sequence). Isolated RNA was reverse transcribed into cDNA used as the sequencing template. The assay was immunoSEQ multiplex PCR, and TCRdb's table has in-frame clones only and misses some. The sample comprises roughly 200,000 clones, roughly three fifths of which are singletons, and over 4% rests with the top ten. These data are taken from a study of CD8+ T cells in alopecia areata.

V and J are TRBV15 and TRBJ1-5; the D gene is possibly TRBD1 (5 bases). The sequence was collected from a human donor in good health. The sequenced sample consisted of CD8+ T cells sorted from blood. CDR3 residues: CATSSPGNQPQHF. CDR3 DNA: TGTGCCACCAGCAGCCCAGGGAATCAGCCCCAGCATTTT.